This T cell receptor (beta chain) was sequenced in a study of blood T cell repertoires in COVID-19. For the study at large: PBMCs, B-cell-depleted T cells, or T cells provided the cDNA or gDNA that made up the material.

The V end was cut by 7 bases, the J end by 6 bases, with 19 bases between. From germline, CDR1 is MNHEY and CDR2 SVGAGI. This CDR3 is built from 14 residues. Participants' reported clinical history set cohort assignment. Recovered Cohort 3 donors showed two negative PCRs, clearance, or symptom resolution. The data were produced by immunoSEQ multiplex PCR, yet TCRdb's version contains in-frame clones alone and is incomplete. The top ten hold around 16% of the sample, which has fewer than 300,000 clones, about nine tenths seen once. The specimen was PBMCs or T cells enriched from blood (not recorded which). V usage is TRBV6-5 and J usage is TRBJ2-7, with a weak D call TRBD2 (6 bases). This receptor was identified in a man between 18 and 29 years old who had recovered from COVID-19. CDR3 coding DNA: TGTGCCAGCAACCCTCCATGGGGCGGGGCCGAGCAGTACTTC. Its translation: CASNPPWGGAEQYF.